This T cell receptor (beta chain) comes out of a study of T cell responses to AZD1222 COVID-19 vaccine. Whole-study findings and limits: Clonal diversity was possibly underestimated; the donors were predominantly white British and more often female.

Germline-derived CDR1 and CDR2 are SGHNT and YENEEA. The CDR3 is 15 residues long. V lost 4 bases and J lost 0, with 10 bases in between. The table came from immunoSEQ multiplex PCR; TCRdb's copy has only in-frame clones and leaves some out. The data hold 150,000 to 200,000 clones, with more than 80% observed a single time. Comments on this clone: The antigen is not known.

The sequence was collected from an adult in good health. This sequence joins TRBV11-3 and TRBJ1-3, with a tentative D call TRBD1 (5 bases). This material consisted of peripheral blood, taken on day 0 of AZD1222 vaccination. The CDR3 reads CASSSRENSGNTIYF. CDR3 coding DNA: TGTGCCAGCAGCTCCAGGGAGAACTCTGGAAACACCATATATTTT.